This entry features one TCR beta chain sequence. What it binds is not known. This sample is drawn from a study of T-cell memory formation after mild COVID-19. Study-wide results and caveats: Shrinking CD4+ clones resided mostly in CM and EM, and CD8+ ones in EMRA. Clones shrinking from day 15 to 85 showed even CD4/CD8 mixes; later expanders tilted CD4+.

The germline V and J ends were trimmed by 0 bases and 5 bases, with 11 bases remaining between them. Looked up from germline, CDR1 is SGHRS and CDR2 is YFSETQ. The CDR3 sequence is 14 residues long. A 5'RACE reaction primed in the constant segment made cDNA libraries of TCR alpha and TCR beta, and these carried sample barcodes and UMIs. TCRdb passed the 5' RACE reads through MiXCR, listing each CDR3 protein once. The table records 470,000 or so distinct CDR3 sequences, roughly 20% of them present only once. The TCR comes from an adult woman who had mild COVID-19 (a few samples of this study predate the infection). Cell type and time point are not known. The sample was PBMCs or a T cell subset sorted from them (not recorded which). The rearrangement links TRBV5-1 to TRBJ1-2, with D unclear. The CDR3 sequence: CASSLGQETYGYTF. CDR3 in DNA: TGCGCCAGCAGCTTGGGCCAGGAGACATATGGCTACACCTTC.